The entry below describes one TCR beta chain. Its specificity is unknown. This specimen belongs to a study of cytomegalovirus exposure and HLA in healthy donors. Study information: Early on, a data release was issued that held 80 million or so unique TCRs from HLA-typed donors.

Points from the study as a whole: Cytomegalovirus-associated TCR beta chains were listed, numbering some 180. Sequencing depth across donors, presence/absence analyses assumed, was roughly uniform.

Between the trimmed V and J ends, which lost 4 bases and 4 bases, there was a span of 11 bases. The CDR3 is 13 amino acids. Germline CDR1 reads SGHRS; CDR2 reads YFSETQ. Use of 60 Vbeta and 13 Jbeta primers characterized the PCR. The repertoire was sequenced with immunoSEQ multiplex PCR; TCRdb's copy has only in-frame clones and lacks some. The sample lists around 170,000 clones; 75% to 90% were seen once. The sequence was obtained from a woman younger than 35 in good health and CMV-seronegative. Material for sequencing was PBMCs. V gene TRBV5-1 combines with J gene TRBJ2-5; maybe TRBD2 (6 bases). The CDR3 reads CASSTGSPETQYF. DNA of the CDR3: TGCGCCAGCAGCACCGGGAGTCCAGAGACCCAGTACTTC.